A selection of T cell receptor beta chains follows, all from one sample in a study of beta chain features in type 1 diabetes. Method: immunoSEQ multiplex PCR; TCRdb's copy keeps in-frame clones and lacks some. The sample includes 620,000 or so clones, 15% to 17% of them seen just once. The sample consisted of naive CD4+ T cells from blood. The receptors derive from a man between 18 and 29 years old in good health. Both conserved end residues are part of each CDR3. D genes are given only for firm matches. Clone size appears in some rows only: once, few, many, or a class for an expanded clone.

v_gene,abundance,d_gene,j_gene,CDR3nt,CDR3aa
TRBV30,NA,NA,TRBJ2-5,TGTGCCTGGAGGCAAACCACAACCCGCCAAGAGACCCAGTACTTC,CAWRQTTTRQETQYF
TRBV7-9,few,NA,TRBJ1-6,TGTGCCAGCAGCTCTCGGGGAGGGATCTCACCCCTCCACTTT,CASSSRGGISPLHF
TRBV6-5,NA,NA,TRBJ1-3,TGTGCCAGCAGGACACCTGGAAACACCATATATTTT,CASRTPGNTIYF
TRBV14,many,NA,TRBJ2-1,TGTGCCAGCAGCCAAGTCCCCTTCGCGCCTGAGCAGTTCTTC,CASSQVPFAPEQFF
TRBV5-1,few,TRBD2,TRBJ2-3,TGCGCCAGCAATAGCGGGAGCACAGATACGCAGTATTTT,CASNSGSTDTQYF
TRBV13,NA,NA,TRBJ2-2,TGTGCCAGCAGCGCCCAAAACACCGGGGAGCTGTTTTTT,CASSAQNTGELFF
TRBV7-2,NA,TRBD1,TRBJ1-5,TGTGCCAGCAGCCCCGGACAGGGCTTAAATCAGCCCCAGCATTTT,CASSPGQGLNQPQHF
TRBV6-5,NA,TRBD2,TRBJ2-7,TGTGCCAGCAGTTACTCCGCTAGCGGGAGAGCCTACGAGCAGTACTTC,CASSYSASGRAYEQYF
TRBV14,many,NA,TRBJ1-3,TGTGCCAGCAGCCAAGACCGTGAGTTCTCTGGAAACACCATATATTTT,CASSQDREFSGNTIYF
TRBV9,NA,NA,TRBJ2-2,TGTGCCAGCAGCCCTCAGGGGCGAGTCACCGGGGAGCTGTTTTTT,CASSPQGRVTGELFF
TRBV7-8,few,TRBD1,TRBJ1-5,TGTGCCAGCAGCTTAAACAGGGGGCGAAGCAATCAGCCCCAGCATTTT,CASSLNRGRSNQPQHF
TRBV7-9,NA,NA,TRBJ1-1,TGTGCCAGCAGCCGTCTCAGGGACATGAACACTGAAGCTTTCTTT,CASSRLRDMNTEAFF
TRBV5-4,few,TRBD1,TRBJ1-2,TGTGCCAGCAGCCTGGTCGGGACAGGGTATTTAGGTGCGAGCGGCTACACCTTC,CASSLVGTGYLGASGYTF
TRBV27,NA,NA,TRBJ2-5,TGTGCCAGCAGCTTAACTCCCACGGACACCCAAGAGACCCAGTACTTC,CASSLTPTDTQETQYF
TRBV7-2,NA,TRBD1,TRBJ2-3,TGTGCCAGCAGCTTAAGGCCGACAGGGACCACAGATACGCAGTATTTT,CASSLRPTGTTDTQYF
TRBV5-1,NA,NA,TRBJ1-4,TGCGCCAGCAAACCCGTCCCGGGACAAGTAAAACTGTTTTTT,CASKPVPGQVKLFF
TRBV7-9,NA,NA,TRBJ1-1,TGTGCCAGCAGCTTAGCTCGCGGGCTGGGCACTGAAGCTTTCTTT,CASSLARGLGTEAFF
TRBV27,NA,TRBD1,TRBJ2-1,TGTGCCAGCAGTTTATCGAGACCCCGGGACAGGGGGCGTAATGAGCAGTTCTTC,CASSLSRPRDRGRNEQFF
TRBV2,NA,TRBD1,TRBJ2-7,TGTGCCAGCAGTGTAGCCAGGGGGTCAAACGAGCAGTACTTC,CASSVARGSNEQYF
TRBV19,few,NA,TRBJ1-1,TGTGCCAGTAGTATTAGAGGGCCCGAACGAGAAGCTTTCTTT,CASSIRGPEREAFF
TRBV18,NA,NA,TRBJ2-1,TGTGCCAGCTCACGCTCAGCCCTCAATGAGCAGTTCTTC,CASSRSALNEQFF
TRBV10-3,few,TRBD1,TRBJ1-2,TGTGCCATCAGTCCCTTCGGACAGGGGCGGTATGGCTACACCTTC,CAISPFGQGRYGYTF